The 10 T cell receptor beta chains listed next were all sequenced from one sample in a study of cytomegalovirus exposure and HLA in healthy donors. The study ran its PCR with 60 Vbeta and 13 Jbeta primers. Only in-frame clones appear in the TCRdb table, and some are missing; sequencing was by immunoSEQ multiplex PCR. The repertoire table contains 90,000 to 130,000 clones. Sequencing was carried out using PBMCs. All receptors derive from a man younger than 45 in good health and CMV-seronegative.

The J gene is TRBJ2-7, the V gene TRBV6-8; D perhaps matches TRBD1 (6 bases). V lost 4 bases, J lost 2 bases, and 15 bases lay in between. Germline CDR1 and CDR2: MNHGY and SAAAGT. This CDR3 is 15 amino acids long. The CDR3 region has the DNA TGTGCCAGCAGTTGCTCGGGACAAACGACCTACGAGCAGTACTTC. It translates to CASSCSGQTTYEQYF.

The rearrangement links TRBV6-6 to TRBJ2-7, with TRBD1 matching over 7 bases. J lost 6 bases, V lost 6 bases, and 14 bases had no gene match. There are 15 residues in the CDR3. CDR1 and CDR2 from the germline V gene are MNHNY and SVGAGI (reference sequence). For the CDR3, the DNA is TGTGCCAGCAGCCGCCCCAGAACAGGGGACCTCGAGCAGTACTTC. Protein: CASSRPRTGDLEQYF.

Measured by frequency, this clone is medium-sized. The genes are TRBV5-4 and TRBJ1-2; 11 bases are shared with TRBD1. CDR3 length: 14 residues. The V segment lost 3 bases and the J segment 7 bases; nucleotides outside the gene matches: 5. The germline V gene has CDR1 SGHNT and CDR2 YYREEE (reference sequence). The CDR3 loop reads CASSWDRGERGYTF. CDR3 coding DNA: TGTGCCAGCAGCTGGGACAGGGGGGAGCGTGGCTACACCTTC.

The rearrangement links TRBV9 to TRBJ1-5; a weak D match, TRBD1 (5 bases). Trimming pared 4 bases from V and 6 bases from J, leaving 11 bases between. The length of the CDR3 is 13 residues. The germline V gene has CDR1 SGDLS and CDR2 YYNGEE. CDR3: CASSPGGGQPQHF. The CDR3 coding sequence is TGTGCCAGCAGCCCCGGGGGGGGTCAGCCCCAGCATTTT.

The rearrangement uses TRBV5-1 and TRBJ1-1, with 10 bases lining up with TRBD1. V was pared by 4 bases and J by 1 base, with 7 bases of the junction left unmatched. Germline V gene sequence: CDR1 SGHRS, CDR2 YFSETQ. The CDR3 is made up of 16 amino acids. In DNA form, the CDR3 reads TGCGCCAGCAGCCAACTGACAGGGGGCCCGAACACTGAAGCTTTCTTT. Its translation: CASSQLTGGPNTEAFF.

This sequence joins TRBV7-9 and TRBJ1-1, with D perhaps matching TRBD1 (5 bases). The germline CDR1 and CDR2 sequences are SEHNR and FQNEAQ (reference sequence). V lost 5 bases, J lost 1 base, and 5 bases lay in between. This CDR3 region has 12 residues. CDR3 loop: CASSDRNTEAFF. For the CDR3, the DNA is TGTGCCAGCAGCGACAGGAACACTGAAGCTTTCTTT.

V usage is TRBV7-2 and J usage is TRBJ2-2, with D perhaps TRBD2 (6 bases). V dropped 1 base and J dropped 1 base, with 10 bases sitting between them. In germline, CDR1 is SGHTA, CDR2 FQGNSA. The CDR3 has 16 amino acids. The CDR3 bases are TGTGCCAGCAGCTTAGTGGCGGGGCTGAACACCGGGGAGCTGTTTTTT. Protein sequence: CASSLVAGLNTGELFF.

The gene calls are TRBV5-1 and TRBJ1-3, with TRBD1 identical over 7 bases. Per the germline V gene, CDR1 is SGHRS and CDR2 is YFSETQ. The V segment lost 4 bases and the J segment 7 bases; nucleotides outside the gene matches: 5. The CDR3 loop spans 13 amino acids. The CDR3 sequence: CASSAGTENTIYF. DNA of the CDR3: TGCGCCAGCAGCGCCGGGACAGAGAACACCATATATTTT.

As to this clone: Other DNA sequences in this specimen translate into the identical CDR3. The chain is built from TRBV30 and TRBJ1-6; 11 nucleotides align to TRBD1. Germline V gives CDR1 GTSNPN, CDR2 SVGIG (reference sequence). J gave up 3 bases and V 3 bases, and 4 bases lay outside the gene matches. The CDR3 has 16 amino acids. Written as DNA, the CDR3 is TGTGCCTGGAGGGGACAGGGGGAAGGCTATAATTCACCCCTCCACTTT. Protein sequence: CAWRGQGEGYNSPLHF.

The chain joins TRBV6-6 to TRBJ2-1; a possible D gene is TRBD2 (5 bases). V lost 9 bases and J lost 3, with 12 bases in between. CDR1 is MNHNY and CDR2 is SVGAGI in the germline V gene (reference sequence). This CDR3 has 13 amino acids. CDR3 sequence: CASLDGVYNEQFF. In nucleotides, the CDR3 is TGTGCCAGTCTCGACGGGGTCTACAATGAGCAGTTCTTC.